One and the same sample provided the 22 T cell receptor beta chains below, sequenced in a study of cytomegalovirus exposure and HLA in healthy donors. The PCR was carried out with 60 Vbeta primers and 13 Jbeta primers. Sequencing was performed with immunoSEQ multiplex PCR; in TCRdb, only in-frame clones are kept and a portion is missing. The table shows fewer than 150,000 clones, with approximately 70% occurring only once. Material for sequencing was PBMCs. The origin of the receptors is a woman aged 30 to 39 in good health and CMV-seronegative.

This chain links TRBV6-1 with TRBJ2-2; D not resolved. In germline, CDR1 is MNHNS, CDR2 SASEGT. Trimming took 4 bases from V and 0 from J, leaving 6 bases between them. The CDR3 has 14 amino acids. CDR3 coding DNA: TGTGCCAGCAGTGCCCAATCGAACACCGGGGAGCTGTTTTTT. Its protein is CASSAQSNTGELFF.

The chain combines TRBV28 with TRBJ2-7; TRBD1 might be the D (5 bases). Germline V gives CDR1 MDHEN, CDR2 SYDVKM. Deletions cut 2 bases from V and 3 bases from J, with 11 bases between. CDR3 length: 14 residues. CDR3 coding DNA: TGTGCCAGCAGTTTACCAGGGCTGGGCTACGAGCAGTACTTC. Encoded protein: CASSLPGLGYEQYF.

This clone came up a few times. The V gene is TRBV5-6, the J gene TRBJ1-6; TRBD1 matches at 7 bases. The CDR3 loop spans 14 amino acids. Germline CDR1 SGHDT, CDR2 YYEEEE. The V gene end was trimmed by 3 bases and the J gene end by 10 bases; junction bases not matched to a gene: 7. The CDR3 sequence is CASSWAQGRSPLHF. In nucleotides, the CDR3 is TGTGCCAGCAGCTGGGCACAGGGGCGGTCACCCCTCCACTTT. Full variable domain (rest looked up from reference TRBV5-6 and TRBJ1-6): DAGVTQSPTHLIKTRGQQVTLRCSPKSGHDTVSWYQQALGQGPQFIFQYYEEEERQRGNFPDRFSGHQFPNYSSELNVNALLLGDSALYLCASSWAQGRSPLHFGNGTRLTVT.

A word on this clone: At one end the junction does not follow the germline gene, possibly because of a read error. The chain links TRBV6-5 to TRBJ1-2; TRBD1 matches 7 bases. Germline V gives CDR1 MNHEY, CDR2 SVGAGI. The CDR3 has 11 amino acids. Here the CDR3 reads CASSTWDSSSF. The CDR3 DNA sequence: TGTGCCAGCAGTACCTGGGACAGTTCTTCCTTC.

The chain combines TRBV12-2 with TRBJ2-3; TRBD2, the table's D call, was not compared with the DNA. TRBV12-2 is described as a pseudogene. The CDR3 is made up of 18 amino acids. CDR3 DNA: TGTGCAAGTCGCTTAAGATTGGGGGGGAGGGCCAGTACAGATACGCAGTATTTT. This gives the protein CASRLRLGGRASTDTQYF.

This chain joins TRBV5-1 and TRBJ2-7; 8 bases are a match to TRBD2. Germline-derived CDR1 and CDR2 are SGHRS and YFSETQ. The CDR3 sequence is 15 residues long. Unmatched junction bases numbered 7, after V lost 0 bases and J lost 5 bases. Here the CDR3 DNA reads TGCGCCAGCAGCTTGGCCGGGACTAGTCTTCACGAGCAGTACTTC. Translated, it gives CASSLAGTSLHEQYF.

This rearrangement joins TRBV5-4 to TRBJ2-7, with D perhaps matching TRBD2 (6 bases). The CDR3 sequence is 16 residues long. V shed 4 bases and J shed 2 bases, with 19 bases lying between them. The germline V gene has CDR1 SGHNT and CDR2 YYREEE (reference sequence). The CDR3 is CASSPEGTQGTYEQYF. CDR3 nucleotides: TGTGCCAGCAGCCCAGAGGGGACTCAGGGCACCTACGAGCAGTACTTC.

The V call is TRBV6-1, the J call TRBJ1-5, with 8 bases aligning to TRBD1. There are 13 residues in the CDR3. The germline CDR1 and CDR2 sequences are MNHNS and SASEGT. The J segment lost 7 bases and the V segment lost 2 bases, leaving 1 base of the junction unmatched. CDR3 in DNA: TGTGCCAGCAGTGAACAGGGGGCACAGCCCCAGCATTTT. This translates into CASSEQGAQPQHF.

J is TRBJ2-6 and V is TRBV5-1, with 7 positions matching TRBD2. The germline V gene encodes CDR1 SGHRS and CDR2 YFSETQ. The CDR3 contains 17 residues. Germline trimming cut 6 bases from V and 2 bases from J; bases unmatched to any gene: 11. Here the CDR3 reads CASTSLGEGPGANVLTF. Here the CDR3 DNA reads TGCGCCAGCACCTCGCTTGGGGAGGGTCCTGGGGCCAACGTCCTGACTTTC.

This chain joins TRBV7-2 and TRBJ1-2, with 10 bases identical to TRBD1. This CDR3 has 12 amino acids. The V gene's germline CDR1 is SGHTA and CDR2 FQGNSA. V lost 5 bases to trimming and J lost 13 bases; unmatched junction nucleotides: 7. CDR3 in DNA: TGTGCCAGCAGCGACCGACAGGGGGCGATCACCTTC. Protein: CASSDRQGAITF.

The chain couples TRBV4-2 to TRBJ1-1; 8 bases fit TRBD1. V dropped 1 base and J dropped 7; count of bases not matched to a gene: 8. Per germline, CDR1 LGHNA and CDR2 YNFKEQ. This CDR3 comprises 15 residues. CDR3 amino acids: CASSQGSGGSGEAFF. In DNA, the CDR3 is TGTGCCAGCAGCCAAGGATCAGGGGGCAGCGGTGAAGCTTTCTTT.

The J gene is TRBJ2-1, the V gene TRBV11-3, with 7 bases lining up with TRBD2. V lost 5 bases to trimming and J lost 4 bases; unmatched junction nucleotides: 2. The germline V gene encodes CDR1 SGHNT and CDR2 YENEEA. This CDR3 spans 13 amino acids. The CDR3 loop is CASSRTRYNEQFF. CDR3 bases: TGTGCCAGCAGCAGGACTAGATACAATGAGCAGTTCTTC.

The chain joins TRBV2 to TRBJ1-1, with D possibly being TRBD1 (6 bases). The CDR3 is 13 residues long. Germline V gene data show CDR1 as SNHLY and CDR2 as FYNNEI. V was clipped by 4 bases and J by 9 bases, with 15 bases between them. The DNA of the CDR3 is TGTGCCAGCAGTGGGGAAAAGGGGGTCCAAGCTTTCTTT. Translation: CASSGEKGVQAFF.

The V and J genes are TRBV19 and TRBJ1-1; 7 bases line up with TRBD1. The CDR3 contains 17 residues. V trimming: 7 bases; J trimming: 6 bases; junction bases outside the gene matches: 20. CDR1 and CDR2 from the germline V gene are LNHDA and SQIVND (reference sequence). CDR3 amino acids: CASNPDRPGFSRAEAFF. In DNA, the CDR3 is TGTGCCAGTAACCCGGACAGGCCTGGGTTCTCACGGGCTGAAGCTTTCTTT.

The gene calls are TRBV10-3 and TRBJ2-6; D might be TRBD2 (5 bases). This CDR3 contains 14 residues. Germline CDR1 and CDR2: ENHRY and SYGVKD. V was shortened by 5 bases and J by 4 bases, with 9 bases between the two germline ends. The CDR3 region has the DNA TGTGCCATCAGTCCCTCGGGGGGGGCCAACGTCCTGACTTTC. Translating it yields CAISPSGGANVLTF.

This sequence joins TRBV6-5 and TRBJ1-2; 7 bases fit TRBD1. The CDR3 covers 13 residues. Unmatched junction bases numbered 4, after V lost 5 bases and J lost 4 bases. From germline, CDR1 is MNHEY and CDR2 SVGAGI. The CDR3 here is CASSLGTAYGYTF. CDR3 in DNA: TGTGCCAGCAGTCTCGGGACAGCCTATGGCTACACCTTC.

The chain employs TRBV7-3 and TRBJ2-4; maybe TRBD1 (6 bases). This CDR3 spans 13 amino acids. Germline CDR1 reads SGHTA; CDR2 reads FQGTGA. Deletions cut 5 bases from V and 10 bases from J, with 15 bases between. CDR3 nucleotide sequence: TGTGCCAGCAGCCCCAGGACAGAAGGGATTCAGTACTTC. As protein: CASSPRTEGIQYF.

The V and J genes are TRBV7-9 and TRBJ1-2; D ambiguous. Germline V gene sequence: CDR1 SEHNR, CDR2 FQNEAQ (reference sequence). The CDR3 runs to 14 residues. V was shortened by 2 bases and J by 2 bases, with 9 bases between the two germline ends. Here the CDR3 reads CASSLLLQNYGYTF. Here the CDR3 DNA reads TGTGCCAGCAGCTTATTGCTACAGAACTATGGCTACACCTTC.

The chain recombines TRBV5-4 with TRBJ2-5; D perhaps matches TRBD2 (5 bases). Germline values: CDR1 SGHNT, CDR2 YYREEE (reference sequence). Trimming removed 0 bases at V and 3 bases at J, with 15 bases between. There are 16 residues in the CDR3. CDR3 sequence: CASSLGFVRGEETQYF. The CDR3 nucleotides are TGTGCCAGCAGCTTGGGGTTTGTTCGGGGTGAAGAGACCCAGTACTTC.

The chain couples TRBV9 to TRBJ2-7; 7 bases agree with TRBD1. CDR1 is SGDLS, CDR2 YYNGEE, per germline. V shed 5 bases and J 0 bases; nucleotides not matched to a gene: 8. The CDR3 has 15 amino acids. The CDR3 loop is CASRPGQESSYEQYV. DNA for the CDR3: TGTGCCAGCAGGCCTGGACAGGAGAGCTCCTACGAGCAGTACGTC.

The chain couples TRBV11-3 to TRBJ2-4; maybe TRBD1 (5 bases). Trimming pared 1 base from V and 7 bases from J, leaving 14 bases between. This CDR3 contains 15 residues. The germline V gene encodes CDR1 SGHNT and CDR2 YENEEA. CDR3 sequence: CASSLGLAGLNIQYF. The CDR3 bases are TGTGCCAGCAGCTTAGGATTAGCAGGGTTGAACATTCAGTACTTC.

This clone was recorded a few times. Here the CDR3 DNA reads TGTGCCAGCAGCTTGGTAGCAGGGGGTTTTGAGACCCAGTACTTC. This encodes CASSLVAGGFETQYF. The rearrangement uses TRBV5-4 and TRBJ2-5; TRBD1 matches at 7 bases. This CDR3 has 15 residues. Trimming at V came to 0 bases and at J to 5 bases, leaving 7 bases not matched to a gene. The germline V gene has CDR1 SGHNT and CDR2 YYREEE (reference sequence).